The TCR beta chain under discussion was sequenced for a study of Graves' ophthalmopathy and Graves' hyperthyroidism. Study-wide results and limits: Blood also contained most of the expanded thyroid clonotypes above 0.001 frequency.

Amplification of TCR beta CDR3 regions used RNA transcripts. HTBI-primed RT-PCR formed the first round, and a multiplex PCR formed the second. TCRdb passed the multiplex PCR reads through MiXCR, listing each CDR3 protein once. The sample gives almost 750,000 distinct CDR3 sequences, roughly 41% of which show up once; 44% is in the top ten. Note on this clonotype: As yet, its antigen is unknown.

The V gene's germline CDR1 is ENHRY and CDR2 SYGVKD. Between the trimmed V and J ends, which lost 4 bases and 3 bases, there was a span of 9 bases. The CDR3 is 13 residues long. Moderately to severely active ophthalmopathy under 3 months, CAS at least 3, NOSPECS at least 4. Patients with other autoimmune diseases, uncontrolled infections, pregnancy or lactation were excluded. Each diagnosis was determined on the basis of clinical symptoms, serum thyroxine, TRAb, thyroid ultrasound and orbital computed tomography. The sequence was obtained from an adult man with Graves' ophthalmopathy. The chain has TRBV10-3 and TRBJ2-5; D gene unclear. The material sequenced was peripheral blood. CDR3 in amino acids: CAISGATEETQYF. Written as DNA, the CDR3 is TGTGCCATCAGTGGGGCCACCGAAGAGACCCAGTACTTC.